These 32 T cell receptor beta chains came from one sample sequenced in a study of molecular identifiers for immune sequencing clone quantification. TCRdb re-derived calls from the PCR reads in MiXCR, one entry per CDR3 protein. Seen here are some 590,000 distinct CDR3 sequences, less than 30% observed once, and the top ten hold roughly 0.83%. The sample was naive CD8+ T cells from blood, with Jurkat cell RNA spiked in. Specified subset: FACS-sorted CD8+CD4-CCR7+CD45RA+ naive T cells. The origin of the receptors is a human donor in good health. Some libraries in this study had Jurkat cell RNA spiked in.

The V and J genes are TRBV28 and TRBJ2-7; TRBD1 agrees at 8 bases. V shed 6 bases, J shed 4 bases, and the junction held 14 bases outside the gene matches. The CDR3 contains 16 residues. Germline values: CDR1 MDHEN, CDR2 SYDVKM. The CDR3 sequence is CASSNPARTGTYEQYF. The CDR3 nucleotides are TGTGCCAGCAGCAACCCCGCCCGGACAGGGACTTACGAGCAGTACTTC.

The rearrangement joins TRBV7-9 to TRBJ2-7; TRBD1 matches at 8 bases. Losses at the gene ends were 4 bases for V and 13 bases for J; bases not matched to a gene: 6. There are 11 residues in the CDR3. Germline V lookup: CDR1 SEHNR, CDR2 FQNEAQ (reference sequence). Here the CDR3 reads CASSSGQGDYF. As DNA, the CDR3 is TGTGCCAGCAGCTCCGGACAGGGCGACTACTTC.

This clonotype was detected a few times. This chain links TRBV3-2 with TRBJ2-3; the D call TRBD2 from the table was never checked on the DNA. TRBV3-2 represents a pseudogene. CDR3 length: 17 amino acids. Here the CDR3 DNA reads TGTGCCAGCAGCCCCACCCTTAGGCGGGAGGGCCCAGATACGCAGTATTTT. It codes for CASSPTLRREGPDTQYF.

This clonotype was counted at least ten times. The chain links TRBV6-5 to TRBJ2-3, with D possibly being TRBD1 or TRBD2 (5 bases each). There are 16 residues in the CDR3. CDR1 is MNHEY, CDR2 SVGAGI, per germline. Trimming shortened V by 0 bases and J by 2 bases, and 12 bases separated the two germline ends. CDR3 amino acids: CASSYSSEQVTDTQYF. As DNA, the CDR3 is TGTGCCAGCAGTTACTCTAGCGAACAGGTCACAGATACGCAGTATTTT.

V is TRBV27 and J is TRBJ2-7; possible D gene TRBD2, 5 bases. The CDR3 contains 11 residues. The germline V and J ends were trimmed by 10 bases and 3 bases, with 10 bases remaining between them. The V gene's germline CDR1 is MNHEY and CDR2 SMNVEV (reference sequence). In DNA form, the CDR3 reads TGTGCCACCAGACGGGGCTACGAGCAGTACTTC. Amino acids: CATRRGYEQYF.

V and J are TRBV30 and TRBJ1-1; the match to TRBD1 covers 7 bases. Germline values: CDR1 GTSNPN, CDR2 SVGIG (reference sequence). The trim removed 4 bases at V and 8 bases at J, leaving 10 bases unmatched. The CDR3 is made up of 13 amino acids. CDR3 in DNA: TGTGCCTGGACAGGGGGAGACTTTTTGGAAGCTTTCTTT. Translated, it gives CAWTGGDFLEAFF.

As concerns this clonotype: The conserved closing phenylalanine or tryptophan is absent in this CDR3, likely reflecting a read error. The chain employs TRBV5-3 and TRBJ2-7; 9 bases fit TRBD1. TRBV5-3 is given ORF status, its function remaining uncertain. The CDR3 totals 16 residues. CDR3 sequence (DNA): TGTGCCAGCAGCTTGGGGGGACAGGGACCTCACTACGAGCAGTACCTC. This codes for CASSLGGQGPHYEQYL.

This clonotype appeared many times. V and J are TRBV12-3 or TRBV12-4 and TRBJ2-3; D possibly matches TRBD1 or TRBD2 (6 bases each). V lost 10 bases, J lost 1 base, and 15 bases lay in between. CDR3 size: 14 residues. The CDR3 region is CATSGGGRTDTQYF. The CDR3 nucleotides read TGTGCCACAAGTGGAGGGGGGCGCACAGATACGCAGTATTTT.

J is TRBJ2-7 and V is TRBV3-1; 11 nucleotides line up with TRBD2. Per the germline V gene, CDR1 is LGHDT and CDR2 is YNNKEL (reference sequence). The trim removed 1 base at V and 4 bases at J, leaving 6 bases unmatched. This CDR3 region has 16 residues. CDR3 sequence reads: CASSQVIAGGSYEQYF. CDR3 coding DNA: TGTGCCAGCAGCCAAGTCATAGCGGGAGGGTCTTACGAGCAGTACTTC.

This clonotype was recorded many times. The chain recombines TRBV6-5 with TRBJ2-7, with D perhaps assigned TRBD1 or TRBD2 (5 bases each). Trimming removed 0 bases from V and 0 bases from J, with 12 bases in between. From germline, CDR1 is MNHEY and CDR2 SVGAGI. This CDR3 has 16 residues. DNA for the CDR3: TGTGCCAGCAGTTACTCCTGGGGGTCACACTCCTACGAGCAGTACTTC. This codes for CASSYSWGSHSYEQYF.

On this clonotype itself: This sequence may be a read error, since a much larger clone differs from it by one base. The V gene is TRBV28, the J gene TRBJ1-4; D remains ambiguous. This CDR3 is built from 13 residues. From germline, CDR1 is MDHEN and CDR2 SYDVKM. As DNA, the CDR3 is TGTGCCAGCAGACAGACGGGTGGTGAAAGACTGTTTTTT. Translation gives CASRQTGGERLFF.

This clonotype was observed a handful of times. The V call is TRBV15, the J call TRBJ2-7; 8 bases are a match to TRBD1. From germline, CDR1 is LNHNV and CDR2 YYDKDF (reference sequence). The J segment lost 4 bases and the V segment lost 3 bases, leaving 8 bases of the junction unmatched. The CDR3 extends over 15 amino acids. The CDR3 nucleotides read TGTGCCACCAGCAGCTTCCAGGACAGGGCATACGAGCAGTACTTC. It is translated as CATSSFQDRAYEQYF.

This clonotype came up many times. For the CDR3, the DNA is TGTGCCAGCAGCTTGTCGGCAGGGGTAGCAGATACGCAGTATTTT. Amino acid sequence: CASSLSAGVADTQYF. The chain joins TRBV5-6 to TRBJ2-3; perhaps TRBD1 as D (6 bases). V dropped 1 base and J dropped 4 bases, with 13 bases sitting between them. CDR1 and CDR2 from the germline V gene are SGHDT and YYEEEE. This CDR3 comprises 15 residues.

The chain carries TRBV5-6 and TRBJ2-5; TRBD1 might be the D (6 bases). The V gene lost 0 bases and the J gene lost 2 bases, with 14 bases spanning the gap. The CDR3 sequence is 16 residues long. Germline CDR1 SGHDT, CDR2 YYEEEE. The CDR3 coding sequence is TGTGCCAGCAGCTTGGAACCAGGGGCCATACAAGAGACCCAGTACTTC. Protein product: CASSLEPGAIQETQYF.

CDR3 DNA sequence: TGCAGTGCTTCGTCTCAGGTCGCAGATACGCAGTATTTT. Protein: CSASSQVADTQYF. The rearrangement uses TRBV20-1 and TRBJ2-3; D is unresolved. CDR3 size: 13 residues. Germline lookup yields CDR1 DFQATT and CDR2 SNEGSKA (reference sequence). V was shortened by 5 bases and J by 4 bases, with 13 bases between the two germline ends.

This clonotype was observed a handful of times. The chain couples TRBV20-1 to TRBJ2-1, with 7 bases that match TRBD2. CDR3 length equals 16 residues. V shed 2 bases and J 8 bases; nucleotides not matched to a gene: 15. Germline V gene data show CDR1 as DFQATT and CDR2 as SNEGSKA (reference sequence). CDR3 coding DNA: TGCAGTGCTAGAAATCCCGGGACTAACCAACGGGATGAGCAGTTCTTC. As protein: CSARNPGTNQRDEQFF.

On this clonotype: This sequence may be a read error, since a much larger clone differs from it by one base. The chain combines TRBV7-6 with TRBJ1-4; D remains unclear. Germline V gene sequence: CDR1 SGHVS, CDR2 FNYEAQ. The CDR3 runs to 14 residues. In nucleotides, the CDR3 is TGTGCCAGCAGCTTAGGAGCCGAGGATGAAAAACGGTTTTTT. This sequence encodes CASSLGAEDEKRFF.

Comment on this clonotype: Just one base apart from a much larger clone, this may be a read error. DNA for the CDR3: TGTGCCAGTCCCCTAGCGGGCCCGGCAAATGAGCAGTTCTTC. Translating gives CASPLAGPANEQFF. The V gene is TRBV19, the J gene TRBJ2-1; 8 nucleotides line up with TRBD2. The germline CDR1 and CDR2 sequences are LNHDA and SQIVND (reference sequence). The CDR3 length is 14 residues. Trimming took 8 bases from V and 7 from J; bases not matched to a gene: 10. The complete variable domain, with remaining parts taken from reference TRBV19 and TRBJ2-1, reads DGGITQSPKYLFRKEGQNVTLSCEQNLNHDAMYWYRQDPGQGLRLIYYSQIVNDFQKGDIAEGYSVSREKKESFPLTVTSAQKNPTAFYLCASPLAGPANEQFFGPGTRLTVL.

Of note for this clonotype: This CDR3 is missing its conserved last phenylalanine or tryptophan, likely due to a read error. The chain's CDR3 is CASSQDRYLTGELFS. The CDR3 DNA is TGCGCCAGCAGCCAAGATCGATACCTCACCGGGGAGCTGTTTTCT. The chain employs TRBV4-3 and TRBJ2-2; D uncertain. Germline loops: CDR1 LGHNA, CDR2 YSLEER. V lost 0 bases, J lost 4 bases, and 9 bases lay in between. The CDR3 is 15 amino acids.

Worth noting for this clonotype: The germline gene is not matched at one end of the junction; a read error may be the cause. This chain connects TRBV27 to TRBJ2-6; D might be TRBD1 (6 bases). The germline V gene encodes CDR1 MNHEY and CDR2 SMNVEV (reference sequence). The CDR3 totals 15 residues. CDR3 loop: CATRGVDSGADVLTF. DNA of the CDR3: TGTGCCACCAGGGGTGTGGACTCTGGGGCCGACGTCCTGACTTTC.

This clonotype was observed at least ten times. This chain uses TRBV4-1 with TRBJ2-3, with 11 positions matching TRBD2. Germline CDR1 reads MGHRA; CDR2 reads YSYEKL. The CDR3 has 14 amino acids. V gave up 6 bases and J gave up 5 bases; unmatched junction bases: 4. CDR3 sequence: CASRQLAGEDTQYF. The CDR3 DNA is TGCGCCAGCAGGCAACTAGCGGGAGAAGATACGCAGTATTTT.

This clonotype has more than one count but fewer than ten. The CDR3 reads CASSGWDYSAYEQYF. As DNA, the CDR3 is TGTGCCAGCAGTGGATGGGACTACTCCGCCTACGAGCAGTACTTC. The chain combines TRBV6-1 with TRBJ2-7, with 7 nucleotides matching TRBD2. Germline V gene sequence: CDR1 MNHNS, CDR2 SASEGT. This CDR3 is built from 15 residues. After removal of 4 bases from V and 2 bases from J, the junction contained 8 bases not matched to a gene.

This clonotype has just a few counts. This may arise from a read error, as a much more abundant clone is one base away. The chain has TRBV14 and TRBJ2-2; maybe TRBD1 (5 bases). Germline assignment: CDR1 SGHDN and CDR2 FVKESK. V lost 2 bases and J 4 bases, leaving 14 bases between the germline ends. The length of the CDR3 is 16 residues. CDR3: CASSQYTGASTGELFF. The CDR3 coding sequence is TGTGCCAGCAGCCAATATACAGGAGCGAGCACCGGGGAGCTGTTTTTT.

This clonotype was detected a few times. The V and J genes are TRBV6-2 or TRBV6-3 and TRBJ2-7, with a tentative D call TRBD1 (6 bases). Germline CDR1 MNHEY, CDR2 SVGEGT. The CDR3 is 14 amino acids. With 2 bases removed from V and 5 bases from J, the gap between germline ends came to 13 bases. CDR3 nucleotide sequence: TGTGCCAGCAGTTACGGGGGCTCTGGAAACGAGCAGTACTTC. Translation: CASSYGGSGNEQYF.

A word on this clonotype: At one boundary the junction diverges from the germline segment, which might be a read error. The chain recombines TRBV20-1 with TRBJ2-7, with D perhaps assigned TRBD1 or TRBD2 (7 bases each). The CDR3 runs to 14 residues. CDR1 is DFQATT, CDR2 SNEGSKA, per germline (reference sequence). The DNA of the CDR3 is TGCAGTGCTAGAGATTGGCAGGGGGACTACGAGCAGTCCTTC. Its protein is CSARDWQGDYEQSF.

This clonotype was detected only a few times. The chain links TRBV20-1 to TRBJ2-1; 10 bases match TRBD2. This CDR3 is built from 14 residues. With 6 bases clipped from V and 6 bases from J, the junction kept 8 bases outside the gene matches. Per the germline V gene, CDR1 is DFQATT and CDR2 is SNEGSKA (reference sequence). The CDR3 DNA is TGCAGTGCAAAAGCGGGAGGGCCGGTCAATGAGCAGTTCTTC. Its translation is CSAKAGGPVNEQFF.

Comments on this clonotype: This may arise from a read error, as a much more abundant clone is one base away. In DNA form, the CDR3 reads TGTGCCAGCAGCTTGGCCTTCGCCCCCAATGAGCAGTACTTC. Residues: CASSLAFAPNEQYF. The gene calls are TRBV5-3 and TRBJ2-1; no definite D call. The J call may be mistaken, given a closer DNA end match to TRBJ2-7. TRBV5-3 is marked as an open reading frame, function uncertain. The CDR3 totals 14 residues.

This clonotype was seen ten or more times. This chain connects TRBV27 to TRBJ2-3, with D perhaps matching TRBD2 (5 bases). CDR1 and CDR2 from the germline V gene are MNHEY and SMNVEV (reference sequence). Trimming pared 5 bases from V and 0 bases from J, leaving 12 bases between. This CDR3 region has 15 residues. DNA for the CDR3: TGTGCCAGCAGTCCTACTAGTTTTAGCACAGATACGCAGTATTTT. The encoded protein is CASSPTSFSTDTQYF.

About this clonotype itself: Given a much more abundant clone one base away, this may be a read error. The V call is TRBV7-2, the J call TRBJ1-1; no definite D call. The CDR3 runs 14 residues. Germline V gene lookup returns CDR1 SGHTA and CDR2 FQGNSA. CDR3 in DNA: TGTGCCAGCAGCTTAGCGGGATATGGATCTGAAGCTTCCTTT. Translating it yields CASSLAGYGSEASF.

Concerning this clonotype itself: This could be a read error, since a much larger clone is one nucleotide away. The chain is built from TRBV6-2 or TRBV6-3 and TRBJ2-3, with no clear D. This CDR3 has 9 amino acids. CDR1 and CDR2 (germline): MNHEY, SVGEGT. The CDR3 sequence is CDNVDTQYF. CDR3 DNA: TGTGACAACGTAGATACGCAGTATTTT.

This clonotype appeared many times. V usage is TRBV6-6 and J usage is TRBJ2-3, with 9 nucleotides matching TRBD1. The CDR3 totals 16 residues. The V segment lost 6 bases and the J segment 3 bases; nucleotides outside the gene matches: 10. The germline gives CDR1 MNHNY, CDR2 SVGAGI (reference sequence). CDR3 sequence: CASRKGTGTGTDTQYF. The CDR3 nucleotides are TGTGCCAGCAGGAAAGGGACCGGGACAGGGACAGATACGCAGTATTTT.

This rearrangement joins TRBV11-2 to TRBJ2-3; TRBD1 is a possible D gene (7 bases). V dropped 1 base and J dropped 5 bases, with 13 bases sitting between them. This CDR3 comprises 15 residues. Germline lookup yields CDR1 SGHAT and CDR2 FQNNGV. In DNA, the CDR3 is TGTGCCAGCAGCTTAGCAGGGGGGCTGGTAGATACGCAGTATTTT. Translated, it gives CASSLAGGLVDTQYF.